The T cell receptor beta chain described here comes from a study of siplizumab effects on memory and regulatory T cells. The assay was immunoSEQ multiplex PCR, and TCRdb's table has in-frame clones only and misses some. The profile covers approximately 40,000 clones, with 80% to 90% appearing a single time and around 0.25% taken by the ten largest. CDR3 length: 14 residues. Germline trimming cut 4 bases from V and 7 bases from J; bases unmatched to any gene: 6. Germline CDR1 is SNHLY and CDR2 is FYNNEI. The sequence was obtained from a human donor in good health. What was sequenced was naive CD4+ T cells sorted from blood. The gene calls are TRBV2 and TRBJ1-4; 7 bases map to TRBD1. CDR3 amino acids: CASSGSGTAEKLFF. The CDR3 DNA is TGTGCCAGCAGTGGGTCCGGGACAGCTGAAAAACTGTTTTTT.